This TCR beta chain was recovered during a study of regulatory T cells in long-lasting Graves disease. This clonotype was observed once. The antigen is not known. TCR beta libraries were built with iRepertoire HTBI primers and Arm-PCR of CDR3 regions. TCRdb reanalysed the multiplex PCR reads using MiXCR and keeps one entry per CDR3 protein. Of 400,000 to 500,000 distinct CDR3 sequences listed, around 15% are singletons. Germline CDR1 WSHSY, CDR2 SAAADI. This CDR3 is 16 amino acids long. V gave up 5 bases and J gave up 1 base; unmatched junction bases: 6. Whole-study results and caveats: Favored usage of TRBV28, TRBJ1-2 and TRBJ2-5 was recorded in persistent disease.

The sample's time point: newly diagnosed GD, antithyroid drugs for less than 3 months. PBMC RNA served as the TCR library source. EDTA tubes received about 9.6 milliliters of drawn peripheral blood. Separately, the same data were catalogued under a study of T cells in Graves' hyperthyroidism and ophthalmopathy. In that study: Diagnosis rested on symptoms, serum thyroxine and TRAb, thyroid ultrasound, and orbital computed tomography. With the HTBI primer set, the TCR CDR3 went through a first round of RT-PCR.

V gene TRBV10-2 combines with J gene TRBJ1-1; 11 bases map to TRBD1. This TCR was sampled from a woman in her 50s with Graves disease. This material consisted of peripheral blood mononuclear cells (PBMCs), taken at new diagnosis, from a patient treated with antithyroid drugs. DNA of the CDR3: TGCGCCAGCAGTCTCGGACAGGGGGCTTCGAACACTGAAGCTTTCTTT. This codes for CASSLGQGASNTEAFF.